One and the same sample provided the 14 T cell receptor beta chains below, sequenced in a study of shared clonotypes between healthy human individuals. Sequencing was performed with immunoSEQ multiplex PCR; in TCRdb, only in-frame clones are kept and a portion is missing. Counted here are some 2,400,000 clones, nearly 97% occurring once; the ten biggest clones make up roughly 0.13%. The sequencing input was naive CD4+ T cells sorted from blood. Specified subset: CD45RA+ positively selected. Receptors were obtained from a man in his late teens or twenties in good health.

The chain couples TRBV29-1 to TRBJ2-3, with D unresolved. CDR1 SQVTM and CDR2 ANQGSEA come from the germline V gene. The V and J ends lost 4 bases and 4 bases respectively, with 18 bases between them. This CDR3 comprises 15 residues. The chain's CDR3 is CSVVYNSITSDTQYF. The CDR3, as DNA: TGCAGCGTTGTTTACAACTCGATTACTTCAGATACGCAGTATTTT.

This sequence joins TRBV18 and TRBJ2-3, with unresolved D. The CDR3 length is 17 residues. CDR1 is KGHSH, CDR2 LQKENI, per germline. Trimming removed 3 bases from V and 0 bases from J, with 16 bases in between. The CDR3 region has the DNA TGTGCCAGCTCACCTAACTACATAGTAACTAGCACAGATACGCAGTATTTT. Translated: CASSPNYIVTSTDTQYF.

J is TRBJ2-7 and V is TRBV7-2; D is unresolved. The CDR3 has 14 amino acids. From germline, CDR1 is SGHTA and CDR2 FQGNSA. Trimming shortened V by 4 bases and J by 2 bases, and 12 bases separated the two germline ends. CDR3 region: CASSSVGYTYEQYF. The CDR3 nucleotides read TGTGCCAGCAGCTCCGTGGGTTATACCTACGAGCAGTACTTC.

The chain uses TRBV10-1 and TRBJ2-3; a possible D gene is TRBD1 (5 bases). The CDR3 covers 13 residues. The germline CDR1 and CDR2 sequences are WNHNN and SYGVQD (reference sequence). V dropped 4 bases and J dropped 5 bases, with 10 bases sitting between them. This CDR3 reads CASSGTNQDTQYF. The CDR3 DNA reads as TGCGCCAGCAGTGGGACAAACCAAGATACGCAGTATTTT.

For the CDR3, the DNA is TGTGCCAGCAGTTCTTCAGTAAACTATGGCTACACCTTC. Its translation is CASSSSVNYGYTF. The rearrangement joins TRBV28 to TRBJ1-2; D gene uncertain. V was clipped by 4 bases and J by 2 bases, with 8 bases between them. In germline, CDR1 is MDHEN, CDR2 SYDVKM. The CDR3 length is 13 residues.

J is TRBJ2-7 and V is TRBV5-8; weak D call: TRBD1 (6 bases). CDR3 length: 15 amino acids. Trimming took 3 bases from V and 3 from J, leaving 16 bases between them. Germline-derived CDR1 and CDR2 are SGHTS and YDEGEE. The CDR3 loop is CASSSGWGQVYEQYF. CDR3 bases: TGTGCCAGCAGCTCTGGTTGGGGACAAGTCTACGAGCAGTACTTC.

A word on this clone: Other nucleotide sequences from this sample produce the same CDR3. CDR3 in amino acids: CASRGQGLETQYF. The CDR3 DNA reads TGTGCCAGCAGGGGACAGGGCTTAGAGACCCAGTACTTC. This chain connects TRBV2 to TRBJ2-5; 9 nucleotides align to TRBD1. With V trimmed by 6 bases and J by 4 bases, 3 bases remained unmatched. The CDR3 spans 13 residues. CDR1 is SNHLY and CDR2 is FYNNEI in the germline V gene.

This clone was recorded once. The chain combines TRBV5-4 with TRBJ2-3; D is unresolved. V lost 3 bases to trimming and J lost 4 bases, with 12 bases between them. The germline CDR1 and CDR2 sequences are SGHNT and YYREEE (reference sequence). This CDR3 spans 14 amino acids. The CDR3 spells CASSSFYTSDTQYF. CDR3 coding DNA: TGTGCCAGCAGCTCCTTTTACACCTCAGATACGCAGTATTTT.

Comment on this clone: This specimen includes other DNA sequences encoding the same CDR3. The J gene is TRBJ2-7, the V gene TRBV6-5; D is unresolved. From germline, CDR1 is MNHEY and CDR2 SVGAGI. The V end lost 0 bases, the J end lost 0 bases, and 9 bases lay between the germline ends. The CDR3 length is 15 residues. The CDR3 reads CASSYSGASSYEQYF. Written as DNA, the CDR3 is TGTGCCAGCAGTTACTCTGGCGCCAGCTCCTACGAGCAGTACTTC.

J is TRBJ2-1 and V is TRBV7-2, with D tentatively TRBD2 (6 bases). CDR1 and CDR2 (germline): SGHTA, FQGNSA. The CDR3 length is 14 residues. Trimming removed 4 bases at V and 7 bases at J, with 14 bases between. The CDR3 DNA sequence: TGTGCCAGCAGCTGGCGAGGAGGGCCAAATGAGCAGTTCTTC. It yields the protein CASSWRGGPNEQFF.

This chain connects TRBV5-1 to TRBJ2-1, with D possibly being TRBD2 (6 bases). CDR1 and CDR2 from the germline V gene are SGHRS and YFSETQ. Trimming left V 5 bases short and J 0 bases short, with 18 bases between. This CDR3 is 17 amino acids long. The CDR3 nucleotides are TGCGCCAGCAGTTTAGGGCGGGACTTCGGCTCCTACAATGAGCAGTTCTTC. Translating it yields CASSLGRDFGSYNEQFF.

The chain employs TRBV7-6 and TRBJ2-7, with D possibly matching TRBD2 (6 bases). Trimming removed 5 bases from V and 0 bases from J, with 17 bases in between. The germline V gene has CDR1 SGHVS and CDR2 FNYEAQ. There are 16 residues in the CDR3. CDR3 loop: CASSANSGGSSYEQYF. The CDR3 bases are TGTGCCAGCAGCGCCAATAGCGGAGGGAGCTCCTACGAGCAGTACTTC.

The genes are TRBV7-9 and TRBJ1-1; no definite D call. The V gene's germline CDR1 is SEHNR and CDR2 FQNEAQ (reference sequence). This CDR3 comprises 15 residues. V was shortened by 2 bases and J by 5 bases, with 15 bases between the two germline ends. The CDR3 is CASSLPPGLLTEAFF. Here the CDR3 DNA reads TGTGCCAGCAGCTTACCCCCAGGCTTGTTGACTGAAGCTTTCTTT.

CDR3 in amino acids: CASRGSGYNQPQHF. For the CDR3, the DNA is TGTGCCAGCCGAGGGAGTGGGTACAATCAGCCCCAGCATTTT. The chain combines TRBV27 with TRBJ1-5; D is unresolved. This CDR3 contains 14 residues. V lost 8 bases and J lost 3, with 14 bases in between. Germline CDR1 MNHEY, CDR2 SMNVEV (reference sequence).